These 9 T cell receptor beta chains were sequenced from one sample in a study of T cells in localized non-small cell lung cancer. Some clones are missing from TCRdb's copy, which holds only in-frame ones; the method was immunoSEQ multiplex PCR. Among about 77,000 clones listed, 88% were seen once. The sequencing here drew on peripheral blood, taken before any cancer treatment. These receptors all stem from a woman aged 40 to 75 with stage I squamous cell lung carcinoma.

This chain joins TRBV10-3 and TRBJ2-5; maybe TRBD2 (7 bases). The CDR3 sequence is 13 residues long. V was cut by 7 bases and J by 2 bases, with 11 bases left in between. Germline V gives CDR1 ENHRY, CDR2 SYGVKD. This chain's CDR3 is CAIMGGPQETQYF. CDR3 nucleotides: TGTGCCATCATGGGGGGGCCGCAAGAGACCCAGTACTTC.

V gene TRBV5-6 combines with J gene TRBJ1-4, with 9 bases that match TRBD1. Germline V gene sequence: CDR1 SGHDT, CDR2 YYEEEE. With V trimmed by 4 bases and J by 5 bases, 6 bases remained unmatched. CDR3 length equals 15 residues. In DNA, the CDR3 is TGTGCCAGCAGCCCATACGGGACAGGGAATGAAAAACTGTTTTTT. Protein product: CASSPYGTGNEKLFF. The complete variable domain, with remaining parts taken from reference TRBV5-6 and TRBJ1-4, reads DAGVTQSPTHLIKTRGQQVTLRCSPKSGHDTVSWYQQALGQGPQFIFQYYEEEERQRGNFPDRFSGHQFPNYSSELNVNALLLGDSALYLCASSPYGTGNEKLFFGSGTQLSVL.

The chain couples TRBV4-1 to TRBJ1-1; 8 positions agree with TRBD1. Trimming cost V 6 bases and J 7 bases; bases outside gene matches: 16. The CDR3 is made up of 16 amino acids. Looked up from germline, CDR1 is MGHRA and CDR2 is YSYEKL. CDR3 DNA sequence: TGCGCCAGCAGTTCCCCGAAGGACAGGGTTAAGGGTGAAGCTTTCTTT. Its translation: CASSSPKDRVKGEAFF.

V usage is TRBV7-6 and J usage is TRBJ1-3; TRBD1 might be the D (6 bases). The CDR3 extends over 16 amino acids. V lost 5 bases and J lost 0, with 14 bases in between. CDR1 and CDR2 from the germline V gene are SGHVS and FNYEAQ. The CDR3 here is CASSPTDSYSGNTIYF. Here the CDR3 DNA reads TGTGCCAGCAGCCCTACGGACAGCTACTCTGGAAACACCATATATTTT.

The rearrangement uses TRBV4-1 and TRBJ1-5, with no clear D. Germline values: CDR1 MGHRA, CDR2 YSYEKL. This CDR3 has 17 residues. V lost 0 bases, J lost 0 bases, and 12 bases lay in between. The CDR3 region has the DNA TGCGCCAGCAGCCAAGATCGGGCAGCAGTTAGCAATCAGCCCCAGCATTTT. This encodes CASSQDRAAVSNQPQHF.

CDR3 region: CASRPKQGVNEQFF. The CDR3 DNA is TGTGCCAGCAGACCTAAACAGGGGGTCAATGAGCAGTTCTTC. V is TRBV7-9 and J is TRBJ2-1, with 8 nucleotides matching TRBD1. The CDR3 has 14 amino acids. Germline V CDR1 and CDR2: SEHNR, FQNEAQ (reference sequence). J gave up 6 bases and V 6 bases, and 7 bases lay outside the gene matches.

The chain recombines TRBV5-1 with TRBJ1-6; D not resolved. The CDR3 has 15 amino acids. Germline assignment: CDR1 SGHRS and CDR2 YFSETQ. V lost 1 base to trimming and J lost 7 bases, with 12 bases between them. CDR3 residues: CASSLTDGWNSPLHF. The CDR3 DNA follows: TGCGCCAGCAGCTTGACGGACGGTTGGAATTCACCCCTCCACTTT.

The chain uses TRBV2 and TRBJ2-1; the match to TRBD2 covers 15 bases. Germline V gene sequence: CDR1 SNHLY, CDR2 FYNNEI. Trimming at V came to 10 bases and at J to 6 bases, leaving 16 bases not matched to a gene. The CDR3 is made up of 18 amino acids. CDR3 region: CAIDSGTSGGRGANEQFF. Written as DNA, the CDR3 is TGTGCCATCGACTCCGGGACTAGCGGGGGGAGGGGTGCCAATGAGCAGTTCTTC.

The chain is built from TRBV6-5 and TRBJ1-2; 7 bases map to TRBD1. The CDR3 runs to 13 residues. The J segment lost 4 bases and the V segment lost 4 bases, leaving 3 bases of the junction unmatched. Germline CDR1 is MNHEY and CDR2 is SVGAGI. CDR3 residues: CASSSQGSYGYTF. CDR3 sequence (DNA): TGTGCCAGCAGTTCACAGGGGAGCTATGGCTACACCTTC.